This T cell receptor beta chain stems from a study of cytomegalovirus exposure and HLA in healthy donors. Study summary: Unique TCRs numbering around 85 million, obtained from HLA-typed donors, made up an early data release.

The germline V gene encodes CDR1 PRHDT and CDR2 FYEKMQ (reference sequence). The CDR3 totals 15 residues. The ends lost 2 bases at V and 0 bases at J; junction bases unmatched: 3. PCR was performed using 60 Vbeta and 13 Jbeta primers. Profiling relied on immunoSEQ multiplex PCR, and the TCRdb table lists in-frame clones only, not all of them. This table holds some 140,000 clones, approximately 74% found once. Sequenced sample: PBMCs. The receptor comes from a man under 40 in good health and CMV-seronegative. V is TRBV13 and J is TRBJ1-1, with 7 bases that match TRBD1. The CDR3 DNA reads as TGTGCCAGCAGCTTAACAGGGGAGATGAACACTGAAGCTTTCTTT. This encodes CASSLTGEMNTEAFF. The full variable domain, completed using reference TRBV13 and TRBJ1-1, is AAGVIQSPRHLIKEKRETATLKCYPIPRHDTVYWYQQGPGQDPQFLISFYEKMQSDKGSIPDRFSAQQFSDYHSELNMSSLELGDSALYFCASSLTGEMNTEAFFGQGTRLTVV.